This T cell receptor beta chain was captured in a study of T-cell reconstitution after alpha-beta-depleted transplantation in children. CDR3 length: 16 residues. V lost 5 bases to trimming and J lost 2 bases; unmatched junction nucleotides: 6. CDR1 and CDR2 from the germline V gene are SGHTA and FQGNSA. Overall study findings and caveats: As was reported, about two months after transplant, alpha-beta T cells came from several hundred expanded graft clones. High day-60 TCRbeta diversity in some patients came from surviving recipient T cells and thymic progenitors. From newly produced T cells came most of the T-cell counts and diversity one year after transplant.

For TCRbeta, the library was prepared with unique molecular identifiers. Each CDR3 protein is one row after TCRdb ran MiXCR on the PCR reads. The sample holds about 420,000 distinct CDR3 sequences; around 15% are singletons and the top ten take around 28%. This clonotype came up a few times. The antigen remains unidentified. The J gene is TRBJ2-3, the V gene TRBV7-2; 11 nucleotides align to TRBD2. Sequenced here: PBMCs, mostly from graft donor cells, sampled 360 days after TCRalphabeta/CD19-depleted stem cell transplant. This clonotype originated in a boy younger than two who had a stem cell transplant for Wiskott-Aldrich syndrome, so the T cells may come from the graft donor. CDR3 amino acids: CASSELAGVTTDTQYF. The CDR3 DNA sequence: TGTGCCAGCAGCGAACTAGCGGGAGTGACCACAGATACGCAGTATTTT.